This passage covers 28 T cell receptor beta chains from one sample sequenced in a study of prognosis after radiotherapy for stage I lung cancer. Amplicons of TCR beta CDR3 were generated from genomic DNA by two-round multiplex PCR. Every TRBV and TRBJ gene had its own specific primer in first-round PCR. In TCRdb, the multiplex PCR reads were re-called with MiXCR into one record per CDR3 protein. The sample has more than 20,000 distinct CDR3 sequences, approximately 43% seen once. Material: PBMCs, obtained before or after stereotactic body radiation therapy (not recorded which). The receptor source for this set is a donor aged 50 or older with non-small cell lung cancer.

This clonotype has a count of ten or more. The CDR3 loop reads CASSLGTGASNQPQHF. DNA of the CDR3: TGTGCCAGCAGTTTGGGGACAGGGGCTAGCAATCAGCCCCAGCATTTT. The chain has TRBV28 and TRBJ1-5, with TRBD1 identical over 10 bases. The trim removed 3 bases at V and 0 bases at J, leaving 2 bases unmatched. The CDR3 is 16 amino acids. Germline V lookup: CDR1 MDHEN, CDR2 SYDVKM. The whole variable domain, remainder taken from reference TRBV28 and TRBJ1-5, is DVKVTQSSRYLVKRTGEKVFLECVQDMDHENMFWYRQDPGLGLRLIYFSYDVKMKEKGDIPEGYSVSREKKERFSLILESASTNQTSMYLCASSLGTGASNQPQHFGDGTRLSIL.

The chain combines TRBV28 with TRBJ1-6; D not certain. The CDR3 has 13 amino acids. In germline, CDR1 is MDHEN, CDR2 SYDVKM. Trimming took 3 bases from V and 7 from J, leaving 7 bases between them. The CDR3 reads CASSFRPNSPLHF. DNA for the CDR3: TGTGCCAGCAGTTTCCGCCCGAATTCACCCCTCCACTTT.

This clonotype showed up many times. CDR3: CASSLGPDSYGYTF. The CDR3 DNA follows: TGTGCCAGCAGCTTAGGACCCGACTCCTATGGCTACACCTTC. V usage is TRBV7-3 and J usage is TRBJ1-2, with D unclear. Germline loops: CDR1 SGHTA, CDR2 FQGTGA. This CDR3 is built from 14 residues. V lost 2 bases and J lost 4, with 11 bases in between.

The J gene is TRBJ2-1, the V gene TRBV28; 7 bases match TRBD2. Germline V gives CDR1 MDHEN, CDR2 SYDVKM. V lost 6 bases, J lost 9 bases, and 11 bases stayed unmatched. CDR3 length: 14 residues. The CDR3 DNA is TGTGCCAGCAGCTCCGGGACTATCTTCGGTGAGCAGTTCTTC. It translates to CASSSGTIFGEQFF.

V gene TRBV20-1 combines with J gene TRBJ2-1, with 7 positions matching TRBD2. Per the germline V gene, CDR1 is DFQATT and CDR2 is SNEGSKA (reference sequence). V was pared by 6 bases and J by 7 bases, with 12 bases of the junction left unmatched. The CDR3 is made up of 14 amino acids. CDR3 sequence reads: CSAMDPSGGNEQFF. The CDR3 coding sequence is TGCAGTGCCATGGACCCGTCCGGGGGGAATGAGCAGTTCTTC.

This clonotype has a count of ten or more. The chain has TRBV19 and TRBJ2-7; the match to TRBD1 covers 7 bases. V trimming: 5 bases; J trimming: 7 bases; junction bases outside the gene matches: 8. CDR1 and CDR2 (germline): LNHDA, SQIVND (reference sequence). The CDR3 contains 13 residues. CDR3 residues: CASSYRGFGEQYF. The CDR3 DNA reads as TGTGCCAGTAGTTACAGGGGATTTGGAGAGCAGTACTTC.

By sample fraction, this clonotype is medium-sized (0.01 to 0.1%). This chain joins TRBV6-1 and TRBJ2-7, with 8 bases lining up with TRBD2. V gave up 4 bases and J gave up 1 base; unmatched junction bases: 3. The CDR3 has 14 residues. Germline-derived CDR1 and CDR2 are MNHNS and SASEGT. The CDR3 spells CASSAQRESYEQYF. The CDR3 DNA reads TGTGCCAGCAGTGCCCAGCGGGAGTCCTACGAGCAGTACTTC.

This clonotype was seen many times. The DNA for the CDR3 is TGTGCCAGCAGCGTAGGGAGTGCCGGCTACACCTTC. Amino acid sequence: CASSVGSAGYTF. The chain couples TRBV9 to TRBJ1-2; no firm D call. Germline CDR1 is SGDLS and CDR2 is YYNGEE. The CDR3 consists of 12 residues. V lost 0 bases and J lost 8, with 8 bases in between.

This clonotype counts as medium-sized (0.01 to 0.1%). CDR3 region: CASSLDRTGGNEQYF. The CDR3 DNA reads as TGTGCCAGCAGCTTAGATCGCACAGGGGGCAACGAGCAGTACTTC. The chain recombines TRBV11-2 with TRBJ2-7; 9 nucleotides match TRBD1. Germline V gene lookup returns CDR1 SGHAT and CDR2 FQNNGV. Losses at the gene ends were 0 bases for V and 5 bases for J; bases not matched to a gene: 5. This CDR3 is 15 amino acids long. Full variable domain (rest looked up from reference TRBV11-2 and TRBJ2-7): EAGVAQSPRYKIIEKRQSVAFWCNPISGHATLYWYQQILGQGPKLLIQFQNNGVVDDSQLPKDRFSAERLKGVDSTLKIQPAKLEDSAVYLCASSLDRTGGNEQYFGPGTRLTVT.

This clonotype was recorded only once. A read error is likely here: a far larger clone is one base away. The chain has TRBV6-5 and TRBJ2-2, with TRBD2 matching over 7 bases. In germline, CDR1 is MNHEY, CDR2 SVGAGI. The CDR3 extends over 14 amino acids. CDR3 DNA sequence: TGTGCCAGCAGTTTAACTAGCGCAGCCGGGGAGATGTTTTTT. It is translated as CASSLTSAAGEMFF.

This clonotype has more than one count but fewer than ten. Germline and junction disagree at one end, which may indicate a read error. The gene calls are TRBV6-1 and TRBJ2-7, with a possible D match to TRBD1 (7 bases). The CDR3 sequence is 14 residues long. Germline V gives CDR1 MNHNS, CDR2 SASEGT. The chain's CDR3 is CASRTGRISYEQHF. In DNA form, the CDR3 reads TGTGCCAGCAGGACAGGGAGGATCTCCTACGAGCAGCACTTC.

This clonotype was seen ten or more times. J is TRBJ2-3 and V is TRBV6-2 or TRBV6-3; 8 nucleotides line up with TRBD2. Germline trimming cut 8 bases from V and 6 bases from J; bases unmatched to any gene: 7. The V gene's germline CDR1 is MNHEY and CDR2 SVGEGT. This CDR3 contains 13 residues. The CDR3 sequence: CASSGREADTQYF. The CDR3 DNA sequence: TGTGCCAGCTCTGGGCGGGAGGCCGATACGCAGTATTTT.

This clonotype was recorded at least ten times. The CDR3 region is CASSYSPGRRNTIYF. The DNA for the CDR3 is TGTGCCAGCAGTTACAGTCCGGGGAGAAGAAACACCATATATTTT. The V call is TRBV6-2 or TRBV6-3, the J call TRBJ1-3; no clear D gene. From germline, CDR1 is MNHEY and CDR2 SVGEGT. The CDR3 loop spans 15 amino acids. Trimming removed 2 bases at V and 5 bases at J, with 13 bases between.

Comment on this clonotype: The conserved final phenylalanine or tryptophan is absent from the CDR3, which likely points to a read error. V gene TRBV12-3 or TRBV12-4 combines with J gene TRBJ1-5, with D perhaps TRBD1 (5 bases). This CDR3 is built from 13 residues. The V and J ends lost 4 bases and 5 bases respectively, with 9 bases between them. CDR3 DNA sequence: TGTGCCAGCAGTTCCATCAGGGATCAGCCCCAGCATTCT. Its protein product is CASSSIRDQPQHS.

This clonotype has at least ten counts. The rearrangement uses TRBV9 and TRBJ1-1; weak D call: TRBD1 (5 bases). CDR3 length: 17 amino acids. V was shortened by 3 bases and J by 3 bases, with 21 bases between the two germline ends. The germline V gene has CDR1 SGDLS and CDR2 YYNGEE. The CDR3 coding sequence is TGTGCCAGCAGCGACCTTTCTGGGGGGGTATCGGACACTGAAGCTTTCTTT. Protein sequence: CASSDLSGGVSDTEAFF.

This clonotype is a singleton in its sample. The chain is built from TRBV20-1 and TRBJ2-5; 7 positions match TRBD2. V was clipped by 2 bases and J by 4 bases; unmatched bases: 13. The CDR3 length is 16 residues. Germline lookup yields CDR1 DFQATT and CDR2 SNEGSKA (reference sequence). CDR3 loop: CSARLVASGDVETQYF. The CDR3 bases are TGCAGTGCTAGACTAGTGGCTAGCGGTGACGTAGAGACCCAGTACTTC.

This clonotype counts as medium-sized (0.01 to 0.1%). The rearrangement uses TRBV13 and TRBJ2-2, with D possibly TRBD2 on 5 matching bases. This CDR3 comprises 14 residues. Germline V gene lookup returns CDR1 PRHDT and CDR2 FYEKMQ (reference sequence). V lost 1 base to trimming and J lost 4 bases, with 7 bases between them. Here the CDR3 reads CASSLDRGTGELFF. The DNA of the CDR3 is TGTGCCAGCAGCTTAGACCGGGGCACCGGGGAGCTGTTTTTT.

To note about this clonotype: Given a much more abundant clone one base away, this may be a read error. This rearrangement joins TRBV29-1 to TRBJ2-7; 13 nucleotides line up with TRBD2. The CDR3 contains 15 residues. V lost 5 bases, J lost 3 bases, and 7 bases stayed unmatched. CDR1 and CDR2 (germline): SQVTM, ANQGSEA. Here the CDR3 DNA reads TGCAGCGTTCGGACTAGCGGGAGTGGGATCTACGAGCAGTACTTC. Translation: CSVRTSGSGIYEQYF.

This clonotype was seen many times. The chain combines TRBV6-5 with TRBJ1-5; D remains ambiguous. Germline V gives CDR1 MNHEY, CDR2 SVGAGI. The CDR3 length is 18 residues. Deletions cut 0 bases from V and 0 bases from J, with 15 bases between. The CDR3 is CASSYSGGFVVSNQPQHF. Written as DNA, the CDR3 is TGTGCCAGCAGTTACTCGGGAGGGTTTGTCGTTAGCAATCAGCCCCAGCATTTT.

The DNA for the CDR3 is TGTGCCAGCAGTTTTCTGCCATGGGGCCAGTTATACTATGAGCAGTTCTTC. This translates into CASSFLPWGQLYYEQFF. This chain joins TRBV12-3 or TRBV12-4 and TRBJ2-1; tentatively, D is TRBD1 (5 bases). V gave up 3 bases and J gave up 8 bases, with 23 bases separating them. CDR3 length: 17 amino acids.

This clonotype is classed as medium-sized. V and J are TRBV3-1 and TRBJ1-2; 7 bases map to TRBD1. Trimming took 0 bases from V and 8 from J; bases not matched to a gene: 9. The CDR3 is 15 amino acids. The germline V gene has CDR1 LGHDT and CDR2 YNNKEL (reference sequence). CDR3 sequence: CASSQDGQAPGGYTF. The CDR3 bases are TGTGCCAGCAGCCAAGACGGACAGGCCCCTGGAGGCTACACCTTC.

This chain connects TRBV27 to TRBJ2-5, with a tentative D call TRBD1 (7 bases). V lost 6 bases and J 9 bases, leaving 17 bases between the germline ends. CDR3 size: 13 residues. Germline CDR1 is MNHEY and CDR2 is SMNVEV (reference sequence). In DNA, the CDR3 is TGTGCCAGCAGGCGACAGGGAGGCAAGGCCCAGTACTTC. Its translation is CASRRQGGKAQYF.

In its sample, this clonotype was seen a few times. This likely came from a read error, as a far larger clone is one base away. The chain recombines TRBV6-2 or TRBV6-3 with TRBJ2-7; D is perhaps TRBD1 (5 bases). Germline CDR1 is MNHEY and CDR2 is SVGEGT. The CDR3 has 14 residues. The CDR3 DNA reads as TGTGCCACCATTTCGGACACCGGCTCCCACGAGCAGTACTTC. Its translation: CATISDTGSHEQYF.

Comments on this clonotype: One base separates it from a far larger clone, so it is likely a read error. The genes are TRBV6-8 and TRBJ2-7; D call uncertain. Trimming stripped 10 bases from V and 4 bases from J, with 14 bases between. CDR3 length: 12 amino acids. Germline lookup yields CDR1 MNHGY and CDR2 SAAAGT. CDR3 region: CANSDWSYEQYF. In DNA, the CDR3 is TGTGCCAACAGCGACTGGTCGTACGAGCAGTACTTC.

This clonotype came up many times. The rearrangement links TRBV11-3 to TRBJ2-5; D unclear. The CDR3 totals 11 residues. Germline assignment: CDR1 SGHNT and CDR2 YENEEA. V was cut by 5 bases and J by 5 bases, with 6 bases left in between. CDR3 DNA: TGTGCCAGCAGCCGTCGGGAGACCCAGTACTTC. This translates into CASSRRETQYF.

The table lists this clonotype with a few counts. This may stem from a read error, because a much larger clone lies one nucleotide away. The gene calls are TRBV9 and TRBJ2-1, with 9 bases lining up with TRBD2. The CDR3 length is 17 residues. Unmatched junction bases numbered 10, after V lost 3 bases and J lost 3 bases. CDR1 is SGDLS, CDR2 YYNGEE, per germline. In DNA, the CDR3 is TGTGCCAGCAGCGATTACCCGCGGGAGGGAAACTACAATGAGCAGTTCTTC. Protein: CASSDYPREGNYNEQFF. Full variable domain (remainder filled in from reference TRBV9 and TRBJ2-1): DSGVTQTPKHLITATGQRVTLRCSPRSGDLSVYWYQQSLDQGLQFLIQYYNGEERAKGNILERFSAQQFPDLHSELNLSSLELGDSALYFCASSDYPREGNYNEQFFGPGTRLTVL.

The table lists this clonotype with many counts. The V gene is TRBV20-1, the J gene TRBJ2-6; D call uncertain. CDR3 size: 15 residues. Trimming cost V 3 bases and J 1 base, with 10 bases left between them. Germline V gene data show CDR1 as DFQATT and CDR2 as SNEGSKA (reference sequence). The CDR3 loop reads CSASPLASGANVLTF. DNA of the CDR3: TGCAGTGCTAGCCCCCTTGCTTCTGGGGCCAACGTCCTGACTTTC.

This clonotype was observed a handful of times. This may come from a read error, since a much larger clone is one base off. The J gene is TRBJ2-5, the V gene TRBV7-6, with a tentative D call TRBD1 (5 bases). Trimming removed 0 bases at V and 5 bases at J, with 10 bases between. The CDR3 consists of 14 residues. CDR1 is SGHVS and CDR2 is FNYEAQ in the germline V gene. CDR3 in DNA: TGTGCCAGCAGCTTAGCATCCAGGGTGGAGACCCAGTACTTC. Translation: CASSLASRVETQYF.